The 13 T cell receptor beta chains below were found in one sample sequenced in a study of blood T cells in healthy people across ages. The authors ran a second PCR of 7 to 11 cycles using a sample-barcoded 5' primer and a J-beta primer mix. Via MiXCR, TCRdb re-called the 5' RACE reads, giving one row per CDR3 protein. The sample shows 630,000 or so distinct CDR3 sequences, 25% to 30% of them seen only once. The sequencing sample was made of blood. The receptors stem from a woman of 80 years or more in good health.

Of note for this clonotype: A read error may explain this, as a much larger clone is one base away. This sequence joins TRBV12-3 or TRBV12-4 and TRBJ2-3; weak D call: TRBD2 (6 bases). The CDR3 runs to 15 residues. The CDR3 coding sequence is TGTGCCAGCAGTTTAATGGGACTTAACACAGATACGGAGTATTTT. Its translation: CASSLMGLNTDTEYF.

This chain connects TRBV29-1 to TRBJ2-5; D possibly matches TRBD1 or TRBD2 (7 bases each). V lost 7 bases to trimming and J lost 9 bases, with 18 bases between them. This CDR3 is 12 amino acids long. Germline CDR1 reads SQVTM; CDR2 reads ANQGSEA. In DNA, the CDR3 is TGCAGCGGTGCGCGCTCAGGGGGGGCCCAGTACTTC. It is translated as CSGARSGGAQYF.

V and J are TRBV7-2 and TRBJ2-1, with TRBD2 identical over 7 bases. The CDR3 runs 15 residues. With V trimmed by 5 bases and J by 4 bases, 8 bases remained unmatched. Germline lookup yields CDR1 SGHTA and CDR2 FQGNSA. The CDR3, as DNA: TGTGCCAGCAGCCCGTCCGCGGGGGATTACAATGAGCAGTTCTTC. Protein: CASSPSAGDYNEQFF.

This clonotype appeared many times. The rearrangement links TRBV6-6 to TRBJ2-6; 9 bases align to TRBD1. This CDR3 is 17 amino acids long. CDR1 is MNHNY and CDR2 is SVGAGI in the germline V gene (reference sequence). J lost 0 bases, V lost 7 bases, and 7 bases had no gene match. CDR3 coding DNA: TGTGCCAGCAACCGACAGGGGGGAAGCTCTGGGGCCAACGTCCTGACTTTC. Encoded protein: CASNRQGGSSGANVLTF.

The CDR3 DNA follows: TGTGCCACACTAGCGGGGGGGCATATGGGCACAGATACGCAGTATTTT. It yields the protein CATLAGGHMGTDTQYF. The rearrangement joins TRBV6-1 to TRBJ2-3; 13 nucleotides align to TRBD2. CDR3 size: 16 residues. Germline V lookup: CDR1 MNHNS, CDR2 SASEGT. Losses at the gene ends were 10 bases for V and 1 base for J; bases not matched to a gene: 8.

The chain employs TRBV5-1 and TRBJ1-1; D is unresolved. The CDR3 sequence is 15 residues long. Trimming cost V 4 bases and J 2 bases, with 15 bases left between them. Germline-derived CDR1 and CDR2 are SGHRS and YFSETQ. The CDR3 protein is CASSPSGGANTEAFF. The CDR3 DNA is TGCGCCAGCAGCCCCTCGGGCGGAGCTAACACTGAAGCTTTCTTT.

This clonotype appeared a few times. The gene calls are TRBV5-1 and TRBJ1-5, with unresolved D. This CDR3 comprises 14 residues. Deletions cut 0 bases from V and 2 bases from J, with 6 bases between. The germline gives CDR1 SGHRS, CDR2 YFSETQ. CDR3 loop: CASSLDSGNQPQHF. CDR3 nucleotides: TGCGCCAGCAGCTTGGACAGTGGCAATCAGCCCCAGCATTTT.

At least ten counts were recorded for this clonotype. This CDR3 is CASSLIGPQMQYF. The CDR3 DNA reads TGTGCCAGCAGCCTAATAGGGCCGCAAATGCAGTATTTT. The chain links TRBV5-6 to TRBJ2-3; D uncertain. CDR1 and CDR2 (germline): SGHDT, YYEEEE. The CDR3 covers 13 residues. The V end lost 4 bases, the J end lost 11 bases, and 17 bases lay between the germline ends. Full variable domain (outside the CDR3, taken from reference TRBV5-6 and TRBJ2-3): DAGVTQSPTHLIKTRGQQVTLRCSPKSGHDTVSWYQQALGQGPQFIFQYYEEEERQRGNFPDRFSGHQFPNYSSELNVNALLLGDSALYLCASSLIGPQMQYFGPGTRLTVL.

The V call is TRBV4-3, the J call TRBJ1-2, with a tentative D call TRBD1 (5 bases). V shed 0 bases and J shed 3 bases, with 11 bases lying between them. The CDR3 is 15 residues long. Per the germline V gene, CDR1 is LGHNA and CDR2 is YSLEER. CDR3 DNA sequence: TGCGCCAGCAGCCAAGAAGGTGGGGCCCACTATGGCTACACCTTC. It codes for CASSQEGGAHYGYTF.

Many counts were recorded for this clonotype. A much larger clone differs by one base, so this may be a read error. The chain couples TRBV27 to TRBJ2-6; 7 bases align to TRBD2. CDR3 size: 16 residues. After removal of 1 base from V and 2 bases from J, the junction contained 2 bases not matched to a gene. Germline V gene data show CDR1 as MNHEY and CDR2 as SMNVEV (reference sequence). CDR3 protein: CASSLLAGAGANVLTF. The CDR3 nucleotides are TGTGCCAGCAGTTTATTGGCGGGAGCTGGGGCCAACGTCCTGACTTTC.

This chain joins TRBV30 and TRBJ1-4, with 9 bases aligning to TRBD1. The V gene's germline CDR1 is GTSNPN and CDR2 SVGIG (reference sequence). This CDR3 has 15 residues. The junction had 5 bases not matched to a gene; V was cut back by 2 bases and J by 4 bases. The CDR3 DNA is TGTGCCTGGAGTCTGACAGGGGGTTTTAATGAAAAACTGTTTTTT. Its protein is CAWSLTGGFNEKLFF.

The J gene is TRBJ2-7, the V gene TRBV7-2; maybe TRBD1 (5 bases). Trimming pared 4 bases from V and 7 bases from J, leaving 20 bases between. The germline CDR1 and CDR2 sequences are SGHTA and FQGNSA. The CDR3 spans 15 residues. The CDR3 sequence is CASSSGYLEKDEQYF. Here the CDR3 DNA reads TGTGCCAGCAGCTCAGGGTACCTTGAGAAGGATGAGCAGTACTTC.

To note about this clonotype: With a much larger clone just one base away, this may be a read error. The CDR3 loop is CASSVGYRDRWSTDTQYF. CDR3 bases: TGTGCCAGCAGCGTAGGCTACCGTGACCGGTGGAGCACAGATACGCAGTATTTT. The genes are TRBV9 and TRBJ2-3; D is uncertain. V lost 0 bases, J lost 0 bases, and 17 bases lay in between. Germline values: CDR1 SGDLS, CDR2 YYNGEE. The CDR3 has 18 amino acids. The entire variable domain, with the rest obtained from reference TRBV9 and TRBJ2-3, is as follows: DSGVTQTPKHLITATGQRVTLRCSPRSGDLSVYWYQQSLDQGLQFLIQYYNGEERAKGNILERFSAQQFPDLHSELNLSSLELGDSALYFCASSVGYRDRWSTDTQYFGPGTRLTVL.